One sample yielded the 8 T cell receptor beta chains listed below, sequenced in a study of T cells in Graves' hyperthyroidism and ophthalmopathy (dated by TCRdb to the late 2010s). Library prep was done by multiplex PCR. The data were produced on an Illumina HiSeq 2000. TCR beta CDR3 regions were amplified from RNA transcripts. A first-round RT-PCR of the TCR CDR3 used the HTBI primer set with the Qiagen OneStep RT-PCR kit. Using fastp trimming at Q25 and MiXCR clonotype assembly, TCRdb reanalyzed the public sequencing data and kept in-frame beta chains. Every CDR3 protein is listed once, alongside the most common genes and DNA of its rows. Here the sample has under 450,000 distinct CDR3 sequences; 17% occur a single time. The top ten constitute roughly 35% of the sample. Sequenced: blood. The receptors were sampled from a woman in her twenties or thirties with Graves' hyperthyroidism that later progressed to Graves' ophthalmopathy.

This clonotype was detected many times. The rearrangement joins TRBV27 to TRBJ1-3; the match to TRBD1 covers 11 bases. The V gene end was trimmed by 5 bases and the J gene end by 1 base; junction bases not matched to a gene: 7. The CDR3 contains 17 residues. Per the germline V gene, CDR1 is MNHEY and CDR2 is SMNVEV (reference sequence). The CDR3 nucleotides are TGTGCCAGCAGTACAACCGGACAGGGGGCTTCTGGAAACACCATATATTTT. Its protein product is CASSTTGQGASGNTIYF.

This clonotype came up many times. The chain combines TRBV7-8 with TRBJ2-3, with D possibly TRBD2 on 6 matching bases. Germline CDR1 is SGHVS and CDR2 is FQNEAQ. V dropped 2 bases and J dropped 2 bases, with 11 bases sitting between them. This CDR3 has 15 residues. The CDR3 DNA follows: TGTGCCAGCAGCTTATACCGGAGGGCCACAGATACGCAGTATTTT. Translating gives CASSLYRRATDTQYF.

This clonotype was detected ten times or more. The chain joins TRBV20-1 to TRBJ1-1, with TRBD1 matching over 7 bases. Germline CDR1 DFQATT, CDR2 SNEGSKA (reference sequence). The V and J ends lost 6 bases and 4 bases, in that order; junction bases with no gene match: 5. The CDR3 has 12 residues. The CDR3: CSAERGLTEAFF. In DNA form, the CDR3 reads TGCAGTGCAGAAAGGGGGCTCACTGAAGCTTTCTTT.

This clonotype has a count of ten or more. This sequence joins TRBV9 and TRBJ1-6, with 7 bases that match TRBD1. There are 15 residues in the CDR3. Germline loops: CDR1 SGDLS, CDR2 YYNGEE. V gave up 0 bases and J gave up 8 bases; unmatched junction bases: 5. The CDR3 DNA reads TGTGCCAGCAGCGTAGGCGGGACAGACGATTCACCCCTCCACTTT. It translates to CASSVGGTDDSPLHF.

This clonotype was counted ten times or more. V and J are TRBV3-1 and TRBJ2-7, with D perhaps matching TRBD2 (6 bases). The CDR3 loop spans 16 amino acids. Per germline, CDR1 LGHDT and CDR2 YNNKEL (reference sequence). The germline V and J ends were trimmed by 1 base and 2 bases, with 15 bases remaining between them. The CDR3 bases are TGTGCCAGCAGCCAAGGTAGGGCGGGGAAAACCTACGAGCAGTACTTC. Its translation is CASSQGRAGKTYEQYF.

The CDR3 is CASSPLLDLGGTQYF. The CDR3 DNA sequence: TGTGCCAGCAGTCCCCTCTTGGACCTCGGAGGGACCCAGTACTTC. The J gene is TRBJ2-5, the V gene TRBV12-3 or TRBV12-4, with a possible D match to TRBD2 (5 bases). The length of the CDR3 is 15 residues. V lost 5 bases, J lost 7 bases, and 20 bases lay in between.

The chain employs TRBV4-1 and TRBJ2-7, with a tentative D call TRBD2 (5 bases). CDR3 length equals 15 residues. The ends were cut back, 0 bases at V and 4 bases at J, with 13 bases in the middle. Germline CDR1 is MGHRA and CDR2 is YSYEKL. CDR3 DNA: TGCGCCAGCAGCCAAGAAGGACTGACGTATTACGAGCAGTACTTC. This codes for CASSQEGLTYYEQYF.

V and J are TRBV7-8 and TRBJ2-2; D possibly corresponds to TRBD2 (5 bases). Trimming took 5 bases from V and 2 from J, leaving 12 bases between them. Per germline, CDR1 SGHVS and CDR2 FQNEAQ. The CDR3 is 15 residues long. This chain's CDR3 is CASSPPEGNTGELFF. CDR3 nucleotides: TGTGCCAGCAGCCCTCCTGAGGGAAACACCGGGGAGCTGTTTTTT.